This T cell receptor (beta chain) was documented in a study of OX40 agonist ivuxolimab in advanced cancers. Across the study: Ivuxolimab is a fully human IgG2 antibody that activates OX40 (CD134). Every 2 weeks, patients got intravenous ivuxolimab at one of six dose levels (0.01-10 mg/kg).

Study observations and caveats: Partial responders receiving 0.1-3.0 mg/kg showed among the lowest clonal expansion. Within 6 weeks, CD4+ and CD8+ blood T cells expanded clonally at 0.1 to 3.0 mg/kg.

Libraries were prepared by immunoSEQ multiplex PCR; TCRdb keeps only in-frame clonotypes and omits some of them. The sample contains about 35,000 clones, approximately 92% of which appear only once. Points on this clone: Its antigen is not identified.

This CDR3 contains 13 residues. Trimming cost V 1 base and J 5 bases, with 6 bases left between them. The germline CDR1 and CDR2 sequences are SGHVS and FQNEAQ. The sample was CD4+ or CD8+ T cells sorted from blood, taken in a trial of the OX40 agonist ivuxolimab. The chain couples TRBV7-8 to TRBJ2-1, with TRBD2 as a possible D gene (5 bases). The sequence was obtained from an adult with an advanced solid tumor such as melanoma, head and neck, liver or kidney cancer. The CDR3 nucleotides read TGTGCCAGCAGCTTAGGGGAGAACAATGAGCAGTTCTTC. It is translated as CASSLGENNEQFF.